The rows below give T cell receptor beta chains drawn from one sample of a study of CD4 T cells in relation to SARS-CoV-2 and coronaviruses. Antigen specificity for these receptors is unknown. Using immunoSEQ multiplex PCR, the repertoire was profiled, and TCRdb retains in-frame clones only, with some absent. The data hold around 16,000 clones, with roughly 72% observed a single time. Input material: CD4+ T cells from PBMCs, cultured in vitro. These receptors were obtained from a human donor in good health. CDR3s leave out the opening cysteine and the closing phenylalanine or tryptophan.

CDR3aa	v_gene	j_gene
ASSPVGGPYGYT	TRBV19	TRBJ1-2
ASSQDYGGQETQY	TRBV4-2	TRBJ2-5
ASGLADTRSFNQPQH	TRBV12-5	TRBJ1-5
ASSAPLGSTNEKLF	TRBV13	TRBJ1-4
ASSLRQIDEQF	TRBV5-1	TRBJ2-1
ASSAGLAGSNEQF	TRBV27	TRBJ2-1
ASGRGWQETQY	TRBV6-5	TRBJ2-5
ASGRGGEAQF	TRBV12-3/TRBV12-4	TRBJ2-1
ASSRIAGGGEQF	TRBV11-2	TRBJ2-1
ATSEGTIPQQETQY	TRBV24-1	TRBJ2-5
ASSSGQKLSGNTIY	TRBV3-1/TRBV3-2	TRBJ1-3
ASSFQLLTGELF	TRBV7-2	TRBJ2-2
ASSLLAEAGELF	TRBV5-5	TRBJ2-2
ASSAMLSADTQY	TRBV11-2	TRBJ2-3
ASSLSTDTQY	TRBV5-6	TRBJ2-3
ASSGGVGRGQPQH	TRBV9	TRBJ1-5
ASSYWYSGANVLT	TRBV5-6	TRBJ2-6
ASSMNTGELF	TRBV9	TRBJ2-2
ATHPVPGAVGELF	TRBV5-1	TRBJ2-2
ASSFLGMSTDTQY	TRBV27	TRBJ2-3
ASSFLSGGYNEQF	TRBV5-5	TRBJ2-1
ASSENRGAANTEAF	TRBV7-6	TRBJ1-1
ASSQDPTGTPNEQY	TRBV4-2	TRBJ2-7
AWEQTGRSNEQY	TRBV30	TRBJ2-7
ASSLFPSAGDTEAF	TRBV28	TRBJ1-1